The T cell receptor (beta chain) described here comes from a study of blood T cell repertoires in COVID-19. The protocol was immunoSEQ multiplex PCR, while the TCRdb copy is restricted to in-frame clones and leaves out a portion. The repertoire holds approximately 160,000 clones, with over 70% as singletons. The germline gives CDR1 MDHEN, CDR2 SYDVKM. With 6 bases removed from V and 5 bases from J, the gap between germline ends came to 14 bases. CDR3 size: 14 residues. The chain couples TRBV28 to TRBJ2-1; D unclear. This clonotype was obtained from a man aged 65 to 85 with acute or convalescent COVID-19. Sequenced: peripheral blood. The CDR3 reads CASSPPGVHNEQFF. The CDR3 bases are TGTGCCAGCAGCCCCCCCGGAGTCCACAATGAGCAGTTCTTC.